Listed below are T cell receptor beta chains from one sample, sequenced in a study of beta chain features in type 1 diabetes. Only in-frame clones appear in the TCRdb table, and some are missing; sequencing was by immunoSEQ multiplex PCR. The repertoire consists of about 170,000 clones, with around 8% occurring once and the leading ten covering approximately 0.85%. Sequencing was done on a sample of central memory CD4+ T cells from blood. All receptors derive from a woman between 40 and 55 years old with type 1 diabetes. The conserved cysteine and the conserved F or W are not part of the CDR3 here. The D gene is left open where the match is weak.

v_call: TRBV7-9
j_call: TRBJ2-2
d_call: TRBD1
cdr3_aa: ASSLGQAGTGELF

v_call: TRBV7-2
j_call: TRBJ1-4
d_call: NA
cdr3_aa: ASSLGPGEKLF

v_call: TRBV2
j_call: TRBJ1-5
d_call: NA
cdr3_aa: ASSSFGPQH

v_call: TRBV30
j_call: TRBJ2-7
d_call: TRBD2
cdr3_aa: AWRGLAGGRGYEQY

v_call: TRBV19
j_call: TRBJ1-6
d_call: TRBD1
cdr3_aa: ASRDRLNSPLH

v_call: TRBV7-9
j_call: TRBJ2-5
d_call: NA
cdr3_aa: ASSFAADQETQY

v_call: TRBV6-5
j_call: TRBJ2-1
d_call: NA
cdr3_aa: ASSYGVTRMSNEQF

v_call: TRBV7-2
j_call: TRBJ2-7
d_call: TRBD1
cdr3_aa: ASSLGGQGPYEQY

v_call: TRBV4-1
j_call: TRBJ2-7
d_call: NA
cdr3_aa: ASSANRAPYEQY

v_call: TRBV5-1
j_call: TRBJ1-4
d_call: NA
cdr3_aa: ASSFDGEREEKLF

v_call: TRBV7-2
j_call: TRBJ2-7
d_call: NA
cdr3_aa: ASSPQDFLEQY

v_call: TRBV9
j_call: TRBJ1-1
d_call: TRBD1
cdr3_aa: ASSATGGTEAF

v_call: TRBV6-5
j_call: TRBJ2-6
d_call: NA
cdr3_aa: ASSLSRERPVLT

v_call: TRBV18
j_call: TRBJ1-1
d_call: NA
cdr3_aa: ASNRVKDTEAF

v_call: TRBV7-3
j_call: TRBJ1-2
d_call: NA
cdr3_aa: ASSLNRASTVSNYGYT

v_call: TRBV10-3
j_call: TRBJ2-1
d_call: TRBD2
cdr3_aa: AISTLPAGDANEQF

v_call: TRBV7-9
j_call: TRBJ2-1
d_call: TRBD1
cdr3_aa: ASSSPGTGGPHNEQF

v_call: TRBV30
j_call: TRBJ1-1
d_call: NA
cdr3_aa: AWSVLIATAEAF

v_call: TRBV18
j_call: TRBJ2-2
d_call: NA
cdr3_aa: ASSPNRVENTGELF

v_call: TRBV28
j_call: TRBJ2-1
d_call: TRBD2
cdr3_aa: ASSSPGGGNEQF

v_call: TRBV5-1
j_call: TRBJ2-7
d_call: TRBD2
cdr3_aa: ASSPGVAGSEQY

v_call: TRBV19
j_call: TRBJ2-7
d_call: TRBD2
cdr3_aa: ASSPRWLAGEYEQY

v_call: TRBV19
j_call: TRBJ2-7
d_call: NA
cdr3_aa: ASSRQALDGSYEQY